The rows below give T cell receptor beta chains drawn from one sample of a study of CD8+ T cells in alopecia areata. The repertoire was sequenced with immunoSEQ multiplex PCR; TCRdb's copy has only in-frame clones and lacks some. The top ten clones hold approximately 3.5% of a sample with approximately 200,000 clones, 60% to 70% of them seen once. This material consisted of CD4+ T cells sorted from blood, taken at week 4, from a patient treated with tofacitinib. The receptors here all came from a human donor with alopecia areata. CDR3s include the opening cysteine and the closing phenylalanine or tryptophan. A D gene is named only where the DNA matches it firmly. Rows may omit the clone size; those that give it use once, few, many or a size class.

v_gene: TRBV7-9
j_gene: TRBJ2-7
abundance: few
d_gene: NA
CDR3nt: TGTGCCAGCAGCTTACTGGGCCCCTACGAGCAGTACTTC
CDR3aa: CASSLLGPYEQYF

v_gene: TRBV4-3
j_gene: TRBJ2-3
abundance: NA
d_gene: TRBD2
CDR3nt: TGCGCCAGCAGCCAAGAAGCCCTTACTAGCGGTAGCACAGATACGCAGTATTTT
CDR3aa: CASSQEALTSGSTDTQYF

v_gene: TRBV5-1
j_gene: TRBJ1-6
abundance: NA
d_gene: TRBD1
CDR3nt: TGCGCCAGCAGCTTGGTGACAGGGGATAATTCACCCCTCCACTTT
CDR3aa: CASSLVTGDNSPLHF

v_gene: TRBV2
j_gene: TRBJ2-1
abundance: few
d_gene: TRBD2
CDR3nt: TGTGCCAGCAGAGAGGGACTAGCGGGGGGAAGGGAGCAGTTCTTC
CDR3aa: CASREGLAGGREQFF

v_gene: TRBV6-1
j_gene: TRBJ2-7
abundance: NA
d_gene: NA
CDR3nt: TGTGCCAGCAGTGAAGTGGGACGGGCCGTGGAGCAGTACTTC
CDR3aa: CASSEVGRAVEQYF

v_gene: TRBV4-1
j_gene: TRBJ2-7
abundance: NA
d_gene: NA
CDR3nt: TGCGCCAGCAGCCTCCAAAGTGGGTCGAACGAGCAGTACTTC
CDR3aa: CASSLQSGSNEQYF

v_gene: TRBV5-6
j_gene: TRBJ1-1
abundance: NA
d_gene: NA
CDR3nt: TGTGCCAGCAGCTTGGTTTCCACATACACTGAAGCTTTCTTT
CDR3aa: CASSLVSTYTEAFF

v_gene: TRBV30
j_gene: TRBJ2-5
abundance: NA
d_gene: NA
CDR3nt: TGTGCCTGGAGTGTACCCCCCCAGTCAGAGACCCAGTACTTC
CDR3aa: CAWSVPPQSETQYF

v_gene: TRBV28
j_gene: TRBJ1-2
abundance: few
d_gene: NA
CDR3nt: TGTGCCAGCAGTTTGGGACCGTCGGCATATGGCTACACCTTC
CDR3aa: CASSLGPSAYGYTF

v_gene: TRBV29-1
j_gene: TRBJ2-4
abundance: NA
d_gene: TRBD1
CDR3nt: TGCAGCGTTGTCGCGGGACAGGGGAACATTCAGTACTTC
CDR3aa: CSVVAGQGNIQYF

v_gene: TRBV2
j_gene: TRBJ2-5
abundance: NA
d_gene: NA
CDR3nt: TGTGCCAGCAGTGTAGAGGAGACCCAGTACTTC
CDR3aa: CASSVEETQYF

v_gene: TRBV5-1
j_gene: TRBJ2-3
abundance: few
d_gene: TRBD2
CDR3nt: TGCGCCAGCAGCTTGGGGCTAGCGGGCTCAGATACGCAGTATTTT
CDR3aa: CASSLGLAGSDTQYF

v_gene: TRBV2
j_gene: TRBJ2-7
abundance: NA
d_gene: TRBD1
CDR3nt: TGTGCCAGCAGCGGGGGACAGGATGATCGCCAGTACTTC
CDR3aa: CASSGGQDDRQYF

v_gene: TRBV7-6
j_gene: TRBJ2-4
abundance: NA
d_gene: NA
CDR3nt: TGTGCCAGCAGCTCAAGGAAAAGGGAAAACATTCAGTACTTC
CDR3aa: CASSSRKRENIQYF

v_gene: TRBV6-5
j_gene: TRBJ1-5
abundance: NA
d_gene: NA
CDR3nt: TGTGCCAGCCGGCGGACTAGCAATCAGCCCCAGCATTTT
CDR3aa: CASRRTSNQPQHF

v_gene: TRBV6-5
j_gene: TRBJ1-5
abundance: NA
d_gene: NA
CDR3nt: TGTGCCAGCAGTTACTCGAAGGCAGCTAATCAGCCCCAGCATTTT
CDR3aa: CASSYSKAANQPQHF

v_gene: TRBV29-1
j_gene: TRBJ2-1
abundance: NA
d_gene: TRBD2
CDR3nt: TGCAGCGTCGCGTGGGGAGGGATCGATGAGCAGTTCTTC
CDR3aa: CSVAWGGIDEQFF

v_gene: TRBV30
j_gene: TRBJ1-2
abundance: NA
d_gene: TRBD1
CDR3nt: TGTGCCTGGAGTGGGGACAGGGGCGTGTCGTACTATGGCTACACCTTC
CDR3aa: CAWSGDRGVSYYGYTF

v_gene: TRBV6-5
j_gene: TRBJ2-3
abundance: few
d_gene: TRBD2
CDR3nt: TGTGCCAGCAGCCGAGGGACTAGGGGGGCAGATACGCAGTATTTT
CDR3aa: CASSRGTRGADTQYF

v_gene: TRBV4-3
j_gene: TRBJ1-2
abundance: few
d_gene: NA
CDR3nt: TGCGCCAGCAGCCAAGACCCACGGGGGTCCTATGGCTACACCTTC
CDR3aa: CASSQDPRGSYGYTF

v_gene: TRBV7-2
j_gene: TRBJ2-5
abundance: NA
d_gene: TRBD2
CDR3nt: TGTGCCAGCAGCTTAGGACTAGCGGGGGGGCAAGAGACCCAGTACTTC
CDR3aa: CASSLGLAGGQETQYF

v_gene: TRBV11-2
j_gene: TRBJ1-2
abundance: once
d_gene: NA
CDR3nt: TGTGCCAGCAGCCCACAACAGGGCTATGGCTACACCTTC
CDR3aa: CASSPQQGYGYTF

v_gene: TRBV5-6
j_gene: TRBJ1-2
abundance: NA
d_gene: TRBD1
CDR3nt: TGTGCCAGCAGCACAGGGGGCGCCTGGGGCTACACCTTC
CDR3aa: CASSTGGAWGYTF

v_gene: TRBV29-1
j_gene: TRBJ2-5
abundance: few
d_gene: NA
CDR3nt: TGCAGCACACCGGGTCTGGCGGAGGAGACCCAGTACTTC
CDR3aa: CSTPGLAEETQYF

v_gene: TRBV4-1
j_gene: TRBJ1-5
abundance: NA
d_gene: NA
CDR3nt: TGCGCCAGCAGCCAACGATCGGAGGGAAGAGGCAATCAGCCCCAGCATTTT
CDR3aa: CASSQRSEGRGNQPQHF

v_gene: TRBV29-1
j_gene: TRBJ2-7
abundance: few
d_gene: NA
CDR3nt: TGCAGCGTTGTTGAAACCTACGAGCAGTACTTC
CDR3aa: CSVVETYEQYF

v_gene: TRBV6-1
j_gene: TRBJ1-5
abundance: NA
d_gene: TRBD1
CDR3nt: TGTGCCAGCAGTGTCCCCGGGACAGGGGGCCCTAGAATTACCAATCAGCCCCAGCATTTT
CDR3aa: CASSVPGTGGPRITNQPQHF

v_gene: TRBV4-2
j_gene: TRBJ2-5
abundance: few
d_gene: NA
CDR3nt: TGTGCCAGCAGCAAGACTACCCAAGAGACCCAGTACTTC
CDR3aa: CASSKTTQETQYF

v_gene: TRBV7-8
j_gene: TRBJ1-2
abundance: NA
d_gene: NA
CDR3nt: TGTGCCAGCAGCTTACTAGCGGGTGGGGACTATGGCTACACCTTC
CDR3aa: CASSLLAGGDYGYTF

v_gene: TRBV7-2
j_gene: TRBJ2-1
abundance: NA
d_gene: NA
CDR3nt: TGTGCCAGCAGCTCTCACCCGGGGGGCCGGGGAAATGAGCAGTTCTTC
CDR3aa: CASSSHPGGRGNEQFF

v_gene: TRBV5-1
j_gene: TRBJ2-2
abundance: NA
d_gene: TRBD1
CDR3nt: TGCGCCAGCAGCTCACTACCGGGACAGGCTTACACCGGGGAGCTGTTTTTT
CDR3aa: CASSSLPGQAYTGELFF

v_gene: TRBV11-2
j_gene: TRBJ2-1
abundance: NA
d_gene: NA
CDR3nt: TGTGCCAGCAGCAGAGAGCTCTACAATGAGCAGTTCTTC
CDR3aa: CASSRELYNEQFF

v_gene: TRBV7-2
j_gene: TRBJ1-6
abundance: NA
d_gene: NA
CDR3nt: TGTGCCAGCAGCTTACACCCCTCCTATAATTCACCCCTCCACTTT
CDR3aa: CASSLHPSYNSPLHF

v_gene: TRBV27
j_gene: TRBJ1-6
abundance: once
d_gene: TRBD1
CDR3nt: TGTGCCAGCAGTACGCGACAGGGGATGGATTCACCCCTCCACTTT
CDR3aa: CASSTRQGMDSPLHF

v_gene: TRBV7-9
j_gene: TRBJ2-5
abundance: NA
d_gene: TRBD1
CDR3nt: TGTGCCAGCAGCTCTTACAGGGGCCCGGAGACCCAGTACTTC
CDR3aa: CASSSYRGPETQYF

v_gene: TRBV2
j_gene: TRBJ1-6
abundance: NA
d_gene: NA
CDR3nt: TGTGCCAGCAGTGAAGCGCGGAGGGGAGCTAATTCACCCCTCCACTTT
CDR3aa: CASSEARRGANSPLHF

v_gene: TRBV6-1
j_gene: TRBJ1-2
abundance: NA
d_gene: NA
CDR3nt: TGTGCCAGCACCGCCGGGTGGTATGGCTACACCTTC
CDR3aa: CASTAGWYGYTF

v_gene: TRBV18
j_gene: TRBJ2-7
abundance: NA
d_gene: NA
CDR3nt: TGTGCCAGCTCACCAGGCGGGGTTGGTTCCTACGAGCAGTACTTC
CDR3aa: CASSPGGVGSYEQYF

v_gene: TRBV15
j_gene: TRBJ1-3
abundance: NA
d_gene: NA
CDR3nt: TGTGCCACCAGCAGAGATCGAGGCAGTGGAAACACCATATATTTT
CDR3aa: CATSRDRGSGNTIYF

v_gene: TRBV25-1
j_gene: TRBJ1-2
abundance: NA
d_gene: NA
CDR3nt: TGTGCCAGCAGTGAACCCCAGGCGCGAGGCTACACCTTC
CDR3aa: CASSEPQARGYTF

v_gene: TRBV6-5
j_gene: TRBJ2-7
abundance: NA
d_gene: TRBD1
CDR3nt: TGTGCCAGCACCCAGACAGGGTACGAGCAGTACTTC
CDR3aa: CASTQTGYEQYF

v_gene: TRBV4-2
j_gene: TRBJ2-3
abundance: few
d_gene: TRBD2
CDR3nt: TGTGCCAGCAGCCACATTACTAGCGGGGGGGCCAGAGATACGCAGTATTTT
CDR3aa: CASSHITSGGARDTQYF

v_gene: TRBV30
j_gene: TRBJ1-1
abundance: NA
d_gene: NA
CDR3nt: TGTGCCTGGAGTGTAGGGCCTAACTCGATGAACACTGAAGCTTTCTTT
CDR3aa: CAWSVGPNSMNTEAFF

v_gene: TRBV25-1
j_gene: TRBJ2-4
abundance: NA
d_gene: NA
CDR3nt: TGTGCCAGCAGTGGCACCGGGACAAAAAACATTCAGTACTTC
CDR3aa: CASSGTGTKNIQYF

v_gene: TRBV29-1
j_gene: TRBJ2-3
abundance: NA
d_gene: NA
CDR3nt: TGCAGCGTTGAACGTCGGACAGCTAGGCCAGATACGCAGTATTTT
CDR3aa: CSVERRTARPDTQYF

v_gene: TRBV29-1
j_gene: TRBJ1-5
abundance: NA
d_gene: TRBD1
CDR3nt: TGCAGCGTTGGAACGGGACAGGGTAGCAATCAGCCCCAGCATTTT
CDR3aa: CSVGTGQGSNQPQHF

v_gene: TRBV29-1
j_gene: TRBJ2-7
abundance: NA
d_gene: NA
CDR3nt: TGCAGCGTTGGACAGACTTGGGACGAGCAGTACTTC
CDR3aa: CSVGQTWDEQYF

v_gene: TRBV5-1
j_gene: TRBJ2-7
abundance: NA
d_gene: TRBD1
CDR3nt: TGCGCCAGCAGCGGGGACAGGCCTTCCTACGAGCAGTACTTC
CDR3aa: CASSGDRPSYEQYF

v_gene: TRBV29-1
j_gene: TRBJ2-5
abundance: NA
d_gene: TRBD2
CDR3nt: TGCAGCGTTAACCCCAGCAGACTAGCGGCCCAAGAGACCCAGTACTTC
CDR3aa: CSVNPSRLAAQETQYF

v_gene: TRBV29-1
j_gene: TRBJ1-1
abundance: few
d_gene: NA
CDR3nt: TGCAGCGTCACGACAGAAGCCTCTGAAGCTTTCTTT
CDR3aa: CSVTTEASEAFF

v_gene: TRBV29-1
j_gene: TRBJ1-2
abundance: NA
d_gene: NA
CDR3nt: TGCAGCGTTGAAGCCTCAACAGGGAGGAGTGGCTACACCTTC
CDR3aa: CSVEASTGRSGYTF